The clone carrying this T cell receptor beta chain was seen a few times. Its target is not known. Sorting based on CD45RO/CCR7/CD25/CD127/CD95/CD27 separated CD4+ naive, central memory, regulatory and stem cell-like memory cells. The entry originates in a study of beta chain features in type 1 diabetes. Study-level information: In all, around 99 million sorted cells from all samples were analyzed. Study-level results: TCRB CDR3s from Type 1 diabetes patients were moderately but significantly shorter in all four CD4+ subsets.

The ends were cut back, 4 bases at V and 6 bases at J, with 17 bases in the middle. Germline assignment: CDR1 SGHRS and CDR2 YFSETQ. This CDR3 spans 15 amino acids. Every bit of the isolated RNA underwent reverse transcription, so sequencing read expressed TCRB transcripts. Sequencing used immunoSEQ multiplex PCR; TCRdb keeps in-frame clones, though not all of them. Found here are over 90,000 clones, under 30% of them singletons; the top ten hold about 0.49%. V usage is TRBV5-1 and J usage is TRBJ2-1, with D possibly matching TRBD1 (6 bases). The sample comprised central memory CD4+ T cells from blood. The receptor was isolated from a woman aged 18-35 years with type 1 diabetes. The CDR3 DNA sequence: TGCGCCAGCAGCAATTCACCGGGACAAGTCAATGAGCAGTTCTTC. Translation: CASSNSPGQVNEQFF.